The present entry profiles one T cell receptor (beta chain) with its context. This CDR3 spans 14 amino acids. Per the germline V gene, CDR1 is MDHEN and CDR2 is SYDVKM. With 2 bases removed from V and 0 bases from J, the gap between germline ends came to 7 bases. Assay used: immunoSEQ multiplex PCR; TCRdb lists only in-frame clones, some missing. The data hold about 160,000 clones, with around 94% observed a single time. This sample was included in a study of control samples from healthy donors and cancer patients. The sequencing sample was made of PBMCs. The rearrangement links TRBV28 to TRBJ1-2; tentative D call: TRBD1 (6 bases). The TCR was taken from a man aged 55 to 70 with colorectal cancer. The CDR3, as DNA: TGTGCCAGCAGTTTAAGGGGGACTAACTATGGCTACACCTTC. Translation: CASSLRGTNYGYTF.